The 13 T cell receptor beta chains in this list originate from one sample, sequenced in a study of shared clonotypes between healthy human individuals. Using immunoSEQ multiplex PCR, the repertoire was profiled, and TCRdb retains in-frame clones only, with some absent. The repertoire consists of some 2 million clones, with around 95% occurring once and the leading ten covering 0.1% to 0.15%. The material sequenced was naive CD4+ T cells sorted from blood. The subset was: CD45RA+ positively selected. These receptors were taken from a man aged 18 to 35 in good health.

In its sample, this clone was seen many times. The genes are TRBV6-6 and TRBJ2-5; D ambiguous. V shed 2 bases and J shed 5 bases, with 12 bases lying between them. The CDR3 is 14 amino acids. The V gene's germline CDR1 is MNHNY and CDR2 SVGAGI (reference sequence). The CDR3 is CASSYPNIGETQYF. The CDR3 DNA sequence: TGTGCCAGCAGTTACCCTAACATCGGGGAGACCCAGTACTTC.

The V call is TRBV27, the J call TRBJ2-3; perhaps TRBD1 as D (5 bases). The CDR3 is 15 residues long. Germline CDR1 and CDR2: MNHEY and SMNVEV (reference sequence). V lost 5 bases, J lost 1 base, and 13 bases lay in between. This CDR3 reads CASSPRVFGTDTQYF. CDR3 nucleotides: TGTGCCAGCAGTCCCAGGGTATTTGGCACAGATACGCAGTATTTT.

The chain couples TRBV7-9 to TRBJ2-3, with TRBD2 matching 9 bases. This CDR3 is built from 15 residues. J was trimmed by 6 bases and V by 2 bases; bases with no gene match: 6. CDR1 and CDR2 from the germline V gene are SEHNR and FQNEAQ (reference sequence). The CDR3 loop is CASSLSLAGRDTQYF. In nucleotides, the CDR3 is TGTGCCAGCAGCTTAAGTCTAGCGGGGAGGGATACGCAGTATTTT.

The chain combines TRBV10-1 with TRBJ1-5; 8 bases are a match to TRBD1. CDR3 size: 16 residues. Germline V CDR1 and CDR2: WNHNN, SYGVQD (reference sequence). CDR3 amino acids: CDRQKRDRGSNQPQHF. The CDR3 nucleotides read TGCGACCGACAAAAACGCGACAGGGGTAGCAATCAGCCCCAGCATTTT.

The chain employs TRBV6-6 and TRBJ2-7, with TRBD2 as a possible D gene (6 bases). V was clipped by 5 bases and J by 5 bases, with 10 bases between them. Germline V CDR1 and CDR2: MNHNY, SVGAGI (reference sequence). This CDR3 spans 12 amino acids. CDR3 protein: CASSRGSDEQYF. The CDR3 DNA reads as TGTGCCAGCAGTCGGGGGTCAGACGAGCAGTACTTC.

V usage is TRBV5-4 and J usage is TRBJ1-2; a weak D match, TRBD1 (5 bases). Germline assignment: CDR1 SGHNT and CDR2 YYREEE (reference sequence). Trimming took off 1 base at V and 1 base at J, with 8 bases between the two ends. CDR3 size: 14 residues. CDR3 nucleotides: TGTGCCAGCAGCTTGATCGGGGGTAACTATGGCTACACCTTC. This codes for CASSLIGGNYGYTF.

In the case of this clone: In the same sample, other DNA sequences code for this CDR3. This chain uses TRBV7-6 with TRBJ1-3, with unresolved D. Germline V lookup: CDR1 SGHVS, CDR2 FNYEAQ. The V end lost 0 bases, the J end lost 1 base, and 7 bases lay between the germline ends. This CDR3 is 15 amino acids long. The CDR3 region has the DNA TGTGCCAGCAGCTTAGCTCCGGGGTCTGGAAACACCATATATTTT. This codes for CASSLAPGSGNTIYF.

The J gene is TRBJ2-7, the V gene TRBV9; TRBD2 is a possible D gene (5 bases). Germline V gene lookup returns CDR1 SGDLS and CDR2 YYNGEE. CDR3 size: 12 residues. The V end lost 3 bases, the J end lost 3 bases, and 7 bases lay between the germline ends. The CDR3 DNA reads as TGTGCCAGCAGCGGAGGGATCTACGAGCAGTACTTC. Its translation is CASSGGIYEQYF.

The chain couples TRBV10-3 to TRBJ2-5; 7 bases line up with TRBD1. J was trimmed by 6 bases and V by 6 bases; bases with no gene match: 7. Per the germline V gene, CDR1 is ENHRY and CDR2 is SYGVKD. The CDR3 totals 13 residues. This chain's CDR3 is CAISGDSWKTQYF. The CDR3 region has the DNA TGTGCCATCAGCGGGGACAGTTGGAAGACCCAGTACTTC.

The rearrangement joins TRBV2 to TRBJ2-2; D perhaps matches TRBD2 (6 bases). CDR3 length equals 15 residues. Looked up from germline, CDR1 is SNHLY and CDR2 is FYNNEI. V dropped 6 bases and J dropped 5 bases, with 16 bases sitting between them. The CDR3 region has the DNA TGTGCCAGCAGGAGCGGGCTATACGGGACCGGGGAGCTGTTTTTT. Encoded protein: CASRSGLYGTGELFF.

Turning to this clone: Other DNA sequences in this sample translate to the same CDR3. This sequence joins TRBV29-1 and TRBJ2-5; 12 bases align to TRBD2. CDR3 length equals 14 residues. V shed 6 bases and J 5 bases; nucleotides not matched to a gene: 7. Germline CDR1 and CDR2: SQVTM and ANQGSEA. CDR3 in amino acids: CSVASGRAGETQYF. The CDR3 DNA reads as TGCAGCGTGGCTAGCGGGAGGGCCGGCGAGACCCAGTACTTC.

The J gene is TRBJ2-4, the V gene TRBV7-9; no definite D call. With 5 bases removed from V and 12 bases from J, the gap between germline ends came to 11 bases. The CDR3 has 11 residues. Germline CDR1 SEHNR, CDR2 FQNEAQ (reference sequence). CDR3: CASSAPGPQYF. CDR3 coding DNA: TGTGCCAGCAGCGCACCGGGCCCTCAGTACTTC.

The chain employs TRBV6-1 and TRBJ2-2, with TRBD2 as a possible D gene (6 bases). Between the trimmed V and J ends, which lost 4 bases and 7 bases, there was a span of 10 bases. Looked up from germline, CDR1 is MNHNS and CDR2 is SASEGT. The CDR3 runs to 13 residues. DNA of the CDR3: TGTGCCAGCAGTGGCAGGGACTTCGGGGAGCTGTTTTTT. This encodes CASSGRDFGELFF.